This TCR beta chain was sequenced for a study of T cells after somatic rescue of genetic block. The CDR3 contains 15 residues. Germline V gene data show CDR1 as SNHLY and CDR2 as FYNNEI. The V gene lost 3 bases and the J gene lost 2 bases, with 11 bases spanning the gap. Sequencing was performed with immunoSEQ multiplex PCR; in TCRdb, only in-frame clones are kept and a portion is missing. Of roughly 110,000 clones listed, around nine tenths were seen once; the top ten hold less than 1.5%. Sequenced sample: peripheral blood mononuclear cells (PBMCs). The TCR originated in a woman aged 18-35 years. The V gene is TRBV2, the J gene TRBJ2-4; weak D call: TRBD2 (5 bases). In nucleotides, the CDR3 is TGTGCCAGCAGTGAGCGGGCGCAATCCAAAAACATTCAGTACTTC. Residues: CASSERAQSKNIQYF.